Below, 30 T cell receptor beta chains from the same sample are listed, as sequenced in a study of blood T cell repertoires in COVID-19. Produced via immunoSEQ multiplex PCR; TCRdb's table is partial and in-frame only. The sample carries about 54,000 clones, roughly 84% recorded once. Specimen: peripheral blood. Source of these receptors: a middle-aged man with active COVID-19.

This chain uses TRBV12-3 or TRBV12-4 with TRBJ2-7; D uncertain. The CDR3 contains 13 residues. The V and J ends lost 3 bases and 6 bases respectively, with 12 bases between them. In nucleotides, the CDR3 is TGTGCCAGCAGTTTCTCTCGGTCGGGCGAGCAGTACTTC. Translating gives CASSFSRSGEQYF.

The chain recombines TRBV7-9 with TRBJ2-2, with D perhaps TRBD2 (5 bases). The CDR3 is 16 residues long. CDR1 is SEHNR, CDR2 FQNEAQ, per germline (reference sequence). V was cut by 5 bases and J by 0 bases, with 13 bases left in between. CDR3 residues: CASSSRGSSNTGELFF. DNA for the CDR3: TGTGCCAGCAGCAGCAGAGGGTCCTCGAACACCGGGGAGCTGTTTTTT.

V and J are TRBV7-9 and TRBJ1-5; tentatively, D is TRBD1 (6 bases). The CDR3 length is 14 residues. Germline assignment: CDR1 SEHNR and CDR2 FQNEAQ (reference sequence). Trimming removed 5 bases at V and 4 bases at J, with 12 bases between. In DNA form, the CDR3 reads TGTGCCAGCAGCCCTCACAGGGATAATCAGCCCCAGCATTTT. This translates into CASSPHRDNQPQHF.

The chain links TRBV18 to TRBJ1-4; TRBD1 is a possible D gene (6 bases). The ends were cut back, 1 base at V and 7 bases at J, with 7 bases in the middle. The CDR3 runs 13 residues. Per germline, CDR1 KGHSH and CDR2 LQKENI. The CDR3 sequence is CASSPRQVEKLFF. The CDR3 nucleotides read TGTGCCAGCTCACCACGACAGGTTGAAAAACTGTTTTTT.

The CDR3 region is CASSESTEGGYGYTF. The CDR3 nucleotides read TGTGCCAGCAGCGAAAGCACGGAGGGCGGGTATGGCTACACCTTC. The V gene is TRBV9, the J gene TRBJ1-2; D unclear. The CDR3 spans 15 residues. V shed 3 bases and J shed 5 bases, with 17 bases lying between them. The germline CDR1 and CDR2 sequences are SGDLS and YYNGEE. The full variable domain, rest sourced from reference TRBV9 and TRBJ1-2, is DSGVTQTPKHLITATGQRVTLRCSPRSGDLSVYWYQQSLDQGLQFLIQYYNGEERAKGNILERFSAQQFPDLHSELNLSSLELGDSALYFCASSESTEGGYGYTFGSGTRLTVV.

This sequence joins TRBV2 and TRBJ2-7; maybe TRBD2 (5 bases). The CDR3 loop spans 15 amino acids. The germline CDR1 and CDR2 sequences are SNHLY and FYNNEI. Trimming left V 1 base short and J 3 bases short, with 13 bases between. The CDR3 coding sequence is TGTGCCAGCAGTGAAGGGCTAGGAGGTAGCTACGAGCAGTACTTC. It encodes CASSEGLGGSYEQYF.

This clone is a singleton in its sample. Its ends do not fully match the called genes, so a read error is possible. The chain is built from TRBV6-2 or TRBV6-3 and TRBJ1-2, with a tentative D call TRBD1 (6 bases). CDR1 and CDR2 from the germline V gene are MNHEY and SVGEGT. This CDR3 region has 11 residues. The CDR3 region has the DNA TGTGCCAGCAGTTTACTTACGGACAGACTCTTC. Its protein is CASSLLTDRLF.

The genes are TRBV18 and TRBJ2-7; the D gene is possibly TRBD1 (5 bases). There are 15 residues in the CDR3. Germline CDR1 KGHSH, CDR2 LQKENI. V shed 2 bases and J shed 0 bases, with 11 bases lying between them. The CDR3 sequence is CASSPSGRDSYEQYF. As DNA, the CDR3 is TGTGCCAGCTCACCATCCGGCAGGGACTCCTACGAGCAGTACTTC.

This clone has only one observation. The chain joins TRBV7-2 to TRBJ1-2, with D unresolved. The CDR3 spans 14 residues. The V end lost 0 bases, the J end lost 4 bases, and 9 bases lay between the germline ends. Germline CDR1 SGHTA, CDR2 FQGNSA. CDR3 residues: CASSLAPSGYGYTF. CDR3 coding DNA: TGTGCCAGCAGCTTAGCGCCGTCGGGCTATGGCTACACCTTC.

The chain joins TRBV7-2 to TRBJ2-1, with D perhaps TRBD2 (6 bases). Germline V gene data show CDR1 as SGHTA and CDR2 as FQGNSA. The CDR3 is 13 amino acids. V lost 6 bases, J lost 4 bases, and 10 bases lay in between. The CDR3: CASRGSGYNEQFF. The CDR3 bases are TGTGCCAGCAGAGGGAGCGGGTACAATGAGCAGTTCTTC.

This clone has a single count. The chain couples TRBV19 to TRBJ1-2; TRBD1 is a possible D gene (5 bases). This CDR3 spans 14 amino acids. V was trimmed by 3 bases and J by 4 bases, leaving 12 bases between them. Germline V gene data show CDR1 as LNHDA and CDR2 as SQIVND (reference sequence). CDR3 nucleotide sequence: TGTGCCAGTAGTATGGCAGGGTACGGCTATGGCTACACCTTC. Protein product: CASSMAGYGYGYTF.

V usage is TRBV19 and J usage is TRBJ2-7; no reliable D call. The CDR3 loop spans 12 amino acids. Germline CDR1 and CDR2: LNHDA and SQIVND (reference sequence). V gave up 6 bases and J gave up 3 bases, with 9 bases separating them. Here the CDR3 DNA reads TGTGCCAGTAGGGGTCCGGGCTACGAGCAGTACTTC. Translation gives CASRGPGYEQYF.

The chain has TRBV19 and TRBJ1-2; 8 nucleotides agree with TRBD1. V was pared by 3 bases and J by 6 bases, with 6 bases of the junction left unmatched. The CDR3 runs 14 residues. From germline, CDR1 is LNHDA and CDR2 SQIVND (reference sequence). This CDR3 is CASSIPPGGDGYTF. The CDR3 coding sequence is TGTGCCAGTAGTATCCCCCCAGGGGGCGATGGCTACACCTTC.

This clone came up once. The genes are TRBV4-3 and TRBJ1-1; D unresolved. CDR1 LGHNA and CDR2 YSLEER come from the germline V gene. The ends were cut back, 0 bases at V and 0 bases at J, with 8 bases in the middle. CDR3 length: 15 amino acids. The CDR3 region is CASSQETGLNTEAFF. The CDR3 nucleotides read TGCGCCAGCAGCCAAGAGACGGGTTTGAACACTGAAGCTTTCTTT.

V and J are TRBV19 and TRBJ2-7, with D possibly TRBD2 on 7 matching bases. The CDR3 extends over 13 amino acids. Deletions cut 7 bases from V and 3 bases from J, with 13 bases between. CDR1 LNHDA and CDR2 SQIVND come from the germline V gene (reference sequence). For the CDR3, the DNA is TGTGCCAGTAAGGGCGGGGGCAGCTACGAGCAGTACTTC. Translation: CASKGGGSYEQYF. The full variable domain, completed using reference TRBV19 and TRBJ2-7, is DGGITQSPKYLFRKEGQNVTLSCEQNLNHDAMYWYRQDPGQGLRLIYYSQIVNDFQKGDIAEGYSVSREKKESFPLTVTSAQKNPTAFYLCASKGGGSYEQYFGPGTRLTVT.

This clone has only a few counts. The V gene is TRBV9, the J gene TRBJ2-5; 10 nucleotides agree with TRBD1. The CDR3 has 16 residues. Germline assignment: CDR1 SGDLS and CDR2 YYNGEE. Germline trimming cut 1 base from V and 5 bases from J; bases unmatched to any gene: 8. CDR3 region: CASSVRSTGGLETQYF. As DNA, the CDR3 is TGTGCCAGCAGCGTACGGTCGACAGGGGGCTTGGAGACCCAGTACTTC.

The chain is built from TRBV18 and TRBJ1-1, with D hard to call. The V end was cut by 2 bases, the J end by 0 bases, with 13 bases between. In germline, CDR1 is KGHSH, CDR2 LQKENI. The CDR3 spans 16 residues. CDR3 region: CASSPFPDRMNTEAFF. For the CDR3, the DNA is TGTGCCAGCTCACCATTCCCAGATCGCATGAACACTGAAGCTTTCTTT. Using reference TRBV18 and TRBJ1-1 for the parts outside the CDR3, the full variable domain is NAGVMQNPRHLVRRRGQEARLRCSPMKGHSHVYWYRQLPEEGLKFMVYLQKENIIDESGMPKERFSAEFPKEGPSILRIQQVVRGDSAAYFCASSPFPDRMNTEAFFGQGTRLTVV.

The chain has TRBV28 and TRBJ2-7, with 9 nucleotides matching TRBD1. Germline V gives CDR1 MDHEN, CDR2 SYDVKM. The CDR3 extends over 16 amino acids. V lost 5 bases to trimming and J lost 3 bases; unmatched junction nucleotides: 11. CDR3 in DNA: TGTGCCAGCAGTGCCCCCGGGGGACAGGGTTACTACGAGCAGTACTTC. This gives the protein CASSAPGGQGYYEQYF. The entire variable domain, with the rest obtained from reference TRBV28 and TRBJ2-7, is as follows: DVKVTQSSRYLVKRTGEKVFLECVQDMDHENMFWYRQDPGLGLRLIYFSYDVKMKEKGDIPEGYSVSREKKERFSLILESASTNQTSMYLCASSAPGGQGYYEQYFGPGTRLTVT.

This clone has only a few counts. The gene calls are TRBV5-5 and TRBJ2-3; 9 positions agree with TRBD1. The CDR3 has 16 amino acids. V lost 2 bases, J lost 7 bases, and 11 bases stayed unmatched. Germline CDR1 reads SGHKS; CDR2 reads YYEKEE (reference sequence). DNA of the CDR3: TGTGCCAGCAGCTTAACCGGGACAGGGACAGTAAATACGCAGTATTTT. Protein sequence: CASSLTGTGTVNTQYF.

The chain recombines TRBV9 with TRBJ2-7; maybe TRBD2 (5 bases). The germline V gene has CDR1 SGDLS and CDR2 YYNGEE. The CDR3 is 12 amino acids. V was trimmed by 4 bases and J by 6 bases, leaving 11 bases between them. The CDR3 DNA reads as TGTGCCAGCAGCACCAGCGGAGGCGAGCAGTACTTC. This gives the protein CASSTSGGEQYF.

In this sample, this clone turned up a few times. J is TRBJ2-2 and V is TRBV4-3, with D possibly TRBD2 on 6 matching bases. Germline lookup yields CDR1 LGHNA and CDR2 YSLEER. There are 18 residues in the CDR3. Deletions cut 0 bases from V and 0 bases from J, with 14 bases between. The CDR3 protein is CASSQEGRRGPNTGELFF. In DNA, the CDR3 is TGCGCCAGCAGCCAAGAGGGCAGGAGGGGCCCGAACACCGGGGAGCTGTTTTTT.

The genes are TRBV28 and TRBJ1-4, with TRBD1 matching over 10 bases. Germline-derived CDR1 and CDR2 are MDHEN and SYDVKM. With V trimmed by 5 bases and J by 0 bases, 3 bases remained unmatched. This CDR3 comprises 16 residues. The DNA of the CDR3 is TGTGCCAGCAGTCGACAGGGGGCCGCAACTAATGAAAAACTGTTTTTT. It yields the protein CASSRQGAATNEKLFF.

The chain employs TRBV5-4 and TRBJ2-3; no clear D. Looked up from germline, CDR1 is SGHNT and CDR2 is YYREEE (reference sequence). The CDR3 spans 14 residues. Trimming shortened V by 4 bases and J by 5 bases, and 14 bases separated the two germline ends. The CDR3 DNA sequence: TGTGCCAGCAGCCAAGGAGCTTTGCAAGATACGCAGTATTTT. Protein sequence: CASSQGALQDTQYF.

The chain has TRBV19 and TRBJ2-5; weak D call: TRBD1 (6 bases). This CDR3 is built from 19 residues. The germline V gene encodes CDR1 LNHDA and CDR2 SQIVND (reference sequence). Trimming removed 5 bases from V and 1 base from J, with 26 bases in between. DNA of the CDR3: TGTGCCAGTAGTCCTACAGGGCCATTTTCCACCTACATCCAAGAGACCCAGTACTTC. Amino acids: CASSPTGPFSTYIQETQYF.

The genes are TRBV4-2 and TRBJ1-2, with 10 bases aligning to TRBD1. The CDR3 is 17 residues long. The V gene's germline CDR1 is LGHNA and CDR2 YNFKEQ. With V trimmed by 1 base and J by 7 bases, 12 bases remained unmatched. The CDR3 reads CASSQAPPRDRGPGYTF. Here the CDR3 DNA reads TGTGCCAGCAGCCAAGCCCCCCCCCGGGACAGGGGTCCTGGCTACACCTTC.

The chain recombines TRBV28 with TRBJ2-7; perhaps TRBD2 as D (6 bases). CDR3 length: 16 amino acids. Germline V gives CDR1 MDHEN, CDR2 SYDVKM. Trimming removed 2 bases at V and 2 bases at J, with 16 bases between. CDR3 nucleotides: TGTGCCAGCAGTTTACCCCGGGGGACCGTTACCTACGAGCAGTACTTC. This gives the protein CASSLPRGTVTYEQYF.

V and J are TRBV30 and TRBJ1-6; D is possibly TRBD1 (6 bases). The germline V and J ends were trimmed by 8 bases and 7 bases, with 15 bases remaining between them. This CDR3 comprises 13 residues. The germline V gene has CDR1 GTSNPN and CDR2 SVGIG (reference sequence). The CDR3 DNA follows: TGTGCCGGGAATACAGGGTTGAATTCACCCCTCCACTTT. Protein product: CAGNTGLNSPLHF.

The genes are TRBV10-3 and TRBJ2-5, with 10 positions matching TRBD2. Losses at the gene ends were 6 bases for V and 1 base for J; bases not matched to a gene: 14. The CDR3 is 18 residues long. Per germline, CDR1 ENHRY and CDR2 SYGVKD. CDR3 sequence reads: CAISPGGSSGSRQETQYF. The CDR3 nucleotides read TGTGCCATCAGCCCTGGAGGGTCTAGCGGGAGCCGCCAAGAGACCCAGTACTTC.

The chain recombines TRBV28 with TRBJ2-7; weak D call: TRBD1 (6 bases). V was pared by 5 bases and J by 6 bases, with 17 bases between. Germline V gives CDR1 MDHEN, CDR2 SYDVKM. This CDR3 contains 14 residues. The CDR3 nucleotides are TGTGCCAGCAGTCCAGAACAGGGCCCCCGCGAGCAGTACTTC. Amino acids: CASSPEQGPREQYF.

The chain recombines TRBV5-6 with TRBJ1-4; a weak D match, TRBD1 (6 bases). The ends were cut back, 4 bases at V and 6 bases at J, with 13 bases in the middle. Germline V gene data show CDR1 as SGHDT and CDR2 as YYEEEE. This CDR3 is 14 amino acids long. CDR3 in amino acids: CASSRGQTYEKLFF. CDR3 sequence (DNA): TGTGCCAGCAGCCGTGGACAGACATATGAAAAACTGTTTTTT. Based on the CDR3 plus reference TRBV5-6 and TRBJ1-4, the full variable domain is DAGVTQSPTHLIKTRGQQVTLRCSPKSGHDTVSWYQQALGQGPQFIFQYYEEEERQRGNFPDRFSGHQFPNYSSELNVNALLLGDSALYLCASSRGQTYEKLFFGSGTQLSVL.